This T cell receptor (beta chain) was sequenced for a study of response to subunit inactivated influenza vaccine. Study-wide results and caveats: Authors suggested that a seasonal influenza vaccination recruits few new T cells each time.

Germline V CDR1 and CDR2: SNHLY, FYNNEI. The CDR3 consists of 15 residues. Trimming cost V 4 bases and J 2 bases; bases outside gene matches: 8. This clonotype was counted only a few times. Its antigen remains unknown. From the RT-PCR reads, TCRdb called clonotypes with MiXCR, one entry per CDR3 protein. The sample includes fewer than 700,000 distinct CDR3 sequences, 13% of them seen just once. This material consisted of PBMCs from blood, taken more than 35 days after vaccination. The chain carries TRBV2 and TRBJ2-7; 7 bases are shared with TRBD1. The sequence was collected from a man between 50 and 59 years old who received an inactivated influenza vaccine. This CDR3 reads CASSGSGQSPYEQYF. CDR3 DNA sequence: TGTGCCAGCAGTGGATCGGGACAGTCCCCCTACGAGCAGTACTTC.